This is a list of T cell receptor beta chains from one sample in a study of cytomegalovirus exposure and HLA in healthy donors. The protocol was immunoSEQ multiplex PCR, while the TCRdb copy is restricted to in-frame clones and leaves out a portion. This sample yields 120,000 to 150,000 clones, of which around 75% are seen a single time; 2.9% belongs to the top ten. The sequencing sample was made of PBMCs. The origin of the receptors is a woman in her thirties in good health and CMV-seronegative. The CDR3 runs from the conserved cysteine through the conserved F or W. D genes are given only for firm matches. Clone size appears in some rows only: once, few, many, or a class for an expanded clone.

>TRBV11-2|TRBJ2-7|.|TRBD1
CASSSGQGVYEQYF
TGTGCCAGCAGCTCCGGACAGGGGGTCTACGAGCAGTACTTC
>TRBV6-4|TRBJ1-5|once|.
CASSDPARCRYNQPQHF
TGTGCCAGCAGTGACCCCGCTCGGTGCAGGTACAATCAGCCCCAGCATTTT
>TRBV19|TRBJ1-4|.|.
CASSPRDRSNEKLFF
TGTGCCAGTAGTCCGCGTGACAGGAGTAATGAAAAACTGTTTTTT
>TRBV19|TRBJ2-2|.|.
CASSPEQGYTGELFF
TGTGCCAGTAGCCCCGAACAGGGTTACACCGGGGAGCTGTTTTTT
>TRBV7-2|TRBJ2-1|.|TRBD2
CASSSIYRGGEQFF
TGTGCCAGCAGCTCTATTTACCGCGGGGGGGAGCAGTTCTTC
>TRBV7-2|TRBJ2-7|.|.
CASSSSPEQYF
TGTGCCAGCAGCTCCTCTCCCGAGCAGTACTTC
>TRBV27|TRBJ2-3|.|TRBD2
CASRGLAGARDTQYF
TGTGCCAGCAGAGGACTAGCGGGGGCTCGGGATACGCAGTATTTT
>TRBV27|TRBJ2-1|once|.
CASSLNRVREQFF
TGTGCCAGCAGTTTAAACAGGGTTAGGGAGCAGTTCTTC
>TRBV2|TRBJ2-1|.|.
CASSTQGSRNNEQFF
TGTGCCAGCAGCACCCAGGGGTCGCGGAACAATGAGCAGTTCTTC
>TRBV25-1|TRBJ2-2|.|TRBD2
CASSPNIGGRETGELFF
TGTGCCAGCAGTCCAAACATTGGCGGGAGAGAGACCGGGGAGCTGTTTTTT
>TRBV7-9|TRBJ2-3|.|TRBD2
CASSLSGGTDTQYF
TGTGCCAGCAGCTTAAGCGGGGGCACAGATACGCAGTATTTT
>TRBV6-4|TRBJ2-3|few|.
CASSDSQGTTVDTQYF
TGTGCCAGCAGTGACTCGCAGGGTACGACGGTGGATACGCAGTATTTT
>TRBV6-1|TRBJ1-4|once|.
CASTLTVNEKLFF
TGTGCCAGCACCCTGACAGTTAATGAAAAACTGTTTTTT
>TRBV5-6|TRBJ1-4|.|.
CASSLAVLGGTNEKLFF
TGTGCCAGCAGCTTGGCCGTTTTGGGGGGGACTAATGAAAAACTGTTTTTT